One and the same sample provided the 20 T cell receptor beta chains below, sequenced in a study of cytomegalovirus exposure and HLA in healthy donors (dated by TCRdb to about 2017). Libraries were prepared through the immunoSEQ multiplex PCR assay. For the multiplex PCR, a mixture combining 60 forward primers for TCR Vbeta segments and 13 reverse primers for TCR Jbeta segments was used. As stored in TCRdb, this immuneACCESS dataset retains in-frame rearrangements with V and J assigned. A fraction of the clones does not appear; measured against another copy, unresolved V genes explain less than half of the discrepancy, and the remainder lacks a known reason. In this sample the table shows roughly 130,000 clones, 80% of which occur a single time. Roughly 4% of the sample is taken by the ten largest. The specimen was PBMCs. These receptors were obtained from a woman in her thirties or forties in good health and CMV-seronegative.

The chain is built from TRBV5-5 and TRBJ2-3; 10 bases agree with TRBD2. Germline V lookup: CDR1 SGHKS, CDR2 YYEKEE (reference sequence). The CDR3 spans 15 residues. V lost 5 bases, J lost 1 base, and 4 bases stayed unmatched. The CDR3, as DNA: TGTGCCAGCAGGACCGGGACTAGCGGCACAGATACGCAGTATTTT. Translated, it gives CASRTGTSGTDTQYF.

This clone appeared a few times. The chain combines TRBV2 with TRBJ2-2; D perhaps matches TRBD2 (6 bases). CDR1 SNHLY and CDR2 FYNNEI come from the germline V gene. The V gene lost 8 bases and the J gene lost 2 bases, with 12 bases spanning the gap. The CDR3 loop spans 14 amino acids. The CDR3 region is CASRELRNTGELFF. Here the CDR3 DNA reads TGTGCCAGCCGGGAGCTTCGAAACACCGGGGAGCTGTTTTTT.

This CDR3 reads CASSLAGDRRGYTF. DNA for the CDR3: TGCGCCAGCAGCTTGGCGGGGGATAGAAGAGGCTACACCTTC. J is TRBJ1-2 and V is TRBV5-1; D possibly corresponds to TRBD1 (5 bases). This CDR3 spans 14 amino acids. V gave up 0 bases and J gave up 8 bases, with 14 bases separating them. Germline V gene lookup returns CDR1 SGHRS and CDR2 YFSETQ.

This sequence joins TRBV2 and TRBJ2-5, with a weak D call TRBD2 (7 bases). The CDR3 has 13 amino acids. V was trimmed by 11 bases and J by 5 bases, leaving 18 bases between them. CDR1 and CDR2 from the germline V gene are SNHLY and FYNNEI. CDR3 sequence reads: CACSGGAQETQYF. The DNA for the CDR3 is TGTGCCTGCTCTGGGGGGGCCCAGGAGACCCAGTACTTC.

The chain combines TRBV7-2 with TRBJ1-5, with D perhaps matching TRBD1 (5 bases). CDR3 length: 15 residues. From germline, CDR1 is SGHTA and CDR2 FQGNSA. The germline V and J ends were trimmed by 1 base and 1 base, with 8 bases remaining between them. The CDR3: CASSLDGGSNQPQHF. The CDR3 DNA sequence: TGTGCCAGCAGCTTAGATGGGGGGAGCAATCAGCCCCAGCATTTT.

The J gene is TRBJ2-7, the V gene TRBV5-5; 7 bases match TRBD2. The junction had 9 bases not matched to a gene; V was cut back by 4 bases and J by 2 bases. Germline V gene sequence: CDR1 SGHKS, CDR2 YYEKEE (reference sequence). CDR3 length: 15 residues. CDR3 amino acids: CASSPRLAGAYEQYF. As DNA, the CDR3 is TGTGCCAGCAGCCCCAGACTAGCCGGGGCCTACGAGCAGTACTTC. Complete variable domain (other parts from reference TRBV5-5 and TRBJ2-7): DAGVTQSPTHLIKTRGQQVTLRCSPISGHKSVSWYQQVLGQGPQFIFQYYEKEERGRGNFPDRFSARQFPNYSSELNVNALLLGDSALYLCASSPRLAGAYEQYFGPGTRLTVT.

V and J are TRBV18 and TRBJ1-2; maybe TRBD1 (5 bases). The germline V gene encodes CDR1 KGHSH and CDR2 LQKENI. This CDR3 has 14 amino acids. V lost 0 bases and J lost 4, with 9 bases in between. The CDR3 region is CASSPPKGIYGYTF. The CDR3 DNA reads TGTGCCAGCTCACCACCGAAGGGGATCTATGGCTACACCTTC. Full variable domain (remainder filled in from reference TRBV18 and TRBJ1-2): NAGVMQNPRHLVRRRGQEARLRCSPMKGHSHVYWYRQLPEEGLKFMVYLQKENIIDESGMPKERFSAEFPKEGPSILRIQQVVRGDSAAYFCASSPPKGIYGYTFGSGTRLTVV.

The chain recombines TRBV5-5 with TRBJ2-1; 12 bases match TRBD2. V dropped 1 base and J dropped 7; count of bases not matched to a gene: 6. CDR3 length: 16 residues. Germline CDR1 SGHKS, CDR2 YYEKEE (reference sequence). CDR3 coding DNA: TGTGCCAGCAGCTTGTCCCGGACTAGCGGGAATAATGAGCAGTTCTTC. Protein: CASSLSRTSGNNEQFF.

In its sample, this clone was seen a few times. The chain employs TRBV29-1 and TRBJ2-2, with 7 bases identical to TRBD1. Germline values: CDR1 SQVTM, CDR2 ANQGSEA. The CDR3 loop spans 13 amino acids. The V and J ends lost 7 bases and 7 bases, in that order; junction bases with no gene match: 9. The chain's CDR3 is CSGKTGRVGELFF. In DNA form, the CDR3 reads TGCAGCGGAAAGACAGGGAGAGTCGGGGAGCTGTTTTTT.

This clone was seen only a few times. The chain combines TRBV9 with TRBJ2-6; a possible D gene is TRBD2 (6 bases). Trimming cost V 2 bases and J 1 base, with 10 bases left between them. CDR3 length equals 16 residues. Looked up from germline, CDR1 is SGDLS and CDR2 is YYNGEE. CDR3 loop: CASSVHGGSGANVLTF. Here the CDR3 DNA reads TGTGCCAGCAGCGTCCACGGGGGATCTGGGGCCAACGTCCTGACTTTC.

The V call is TRBV19, the J call TRBJ2-7, with TRBD1 matching 7 bases. Germline trimming cut 4 bases from V and 7 bases from J; bases unmatched to any gene: 4. This CDR3 region has 12 residues. Germline CDR1 and CDR2: LNHDA and SQIVND (reference sequence). The CDR3 sequence is CASSNRGGEQYF. For the CDR3, the DNA is TGTGCCAGTAGTAACAGGGGCGGGGAGCAGTACTTC.

This clone was recorded a few times. This chain links TRBV7-9 with TRBJ1-1; 7 positions match TRBD1. CDR1 and CDR2 from the germline V gene are SEHNR and FQNEAQ (reference sequence). The length of the CDR3 is 14 residues. The V and J ends lost 7 bases and 1 base, in that order; junction bases with no gene match: 6. CDR3 nucleotide sequence: TGTGCCAGCACCCGACAGGGCCCGAACACTGAAGCTTTCTTT. It encodes CASTRQGPNTEAFF.

The V call is TRBV29-1, the J call TRBJ1-1; weak D call: TRBD1 (6 bases). This CDR3 is built from 12 residues. V was shortened by 3 bases and J by 6 bases, with 11 bases between the two germline ends. CDR1 and CDR2 (germline): SQVTM, ANQGSEA. CDR3: CSVDTGTPEAFF. The CDR3 DNA is TGCAGCGTTGATACAGGGACCCCTGAAGCTTTCTTT.

V usage is TRBV7-8 and J usage is TRBJ1-1; possible D gene TRBD1, 5 bases. Trimming cost V 1 base and J 0 bases, with 6 bases left between them. The V gene's germline CDR1 is SGHVS and CDR2 FQNEAQ. This CDR3 comprises 14 residues. CDR3 region: CASSLGTLNTEAFF. In nucleotides, the CDR3 is TGTGCCAGCAGCTTAGGGACATTGAACACTGAAGCTTTCTTT.

This chain links TRBV4-3 with TRBJ2-5; 7 nucleotides agree with TRBD2. The junction had 12 bases not matched to a gene; V was cut back by 0 bases and J by 2 bases. From germline, CDR1 is LGHNA and CDR2 YSLEER. The CDR3 spans 18 residues. The CDR3: CASSQDPSSGGRQETQYF. The CDR3 nucleotides are TGCGCCAGCAGCCAAGACCCCTCTAGCGGAGGTCGACAAGAGACCCAGTACTTC.

This clone is large in the sample. The V gene is TRBV10-3, the J gene TRBJ1-1; no clear D. CDR3 length equals 12 residues. V lost 2 bases and J lost 3, with 4 bases in between. In germline, CDR1 is ENHRY, CDR2 SYGVKD. The CDR3 sequence is CAISEEDTEAFF. The CDR3 coding sequence is TGTGCCATCAGTGAGGAGGACACTGAAGCTTTCTTT.

The rearrangement links TRBV7-2 to TRBJ2-3; D gene uncertain. The V gene's germline CDR1 is SGHTA and CDR2 FQGNSA. The CDR3 totals 12 residues. V shed 5 bases and J shed 9 bases, with 12 bases lying between them. The CDR3 DNA sequence: TGTGCCAGCAGCCCCTCGACCGGGACGCAGTATTTT. Its protein product is CASSPSTGTQYF.

The rearrangement links TRBV6-1 to TRBJ2-3; TRBD2 aligns across 9 bases. Unmatched junction bases numbered 6, after V lost 3 bases and J lost 5 bases. Germline-derived CDR1 and CDR2 are MNHNS and SASEGT. The CDR3 runs to 15 residues. The CDR3 protein is CASSDVAGVVDTQYF. The CDR3 bases are TGTGCCAGCAGTGACGTAGCGGGGGTGGTAGATACGCAGTATTTT.

The chain recombines TRBV6-5 with TRBJ1-2; TRBD1 might be the D (5 bases). CDR3 size: 14 residues. CDR1 and CDR2 from the germline V gene are MNHEY and SVGAGI. Trimming pared 4 bases from V and 4 bases from J, leaving 13 bases between. The CDR3 sequence is CASSLDSRGYGYTF. The CDR3 bases are TGTGCCAGCAGTTTAGACAGTCGCGGCTATGGCTACACCTTC.

The J gene is TRBJ1-2, the V gene TRBV28, with 7 bases that match TRBD1. The CDR3 has 15 amino acids. The germline V gene encodes CDR1 MDHEN and CDR2 SYDVKM. With 5 bases clipped from V and 8 bases from J, the junction kept 14 bases outside the gene matches. The CDR3 nucleotides read TGTGCCAGCAGTATCGGGTTGGACAGGCCAACCGGCTACACCTTC. This sequence encodes CASSIGLDRPTGYTF.